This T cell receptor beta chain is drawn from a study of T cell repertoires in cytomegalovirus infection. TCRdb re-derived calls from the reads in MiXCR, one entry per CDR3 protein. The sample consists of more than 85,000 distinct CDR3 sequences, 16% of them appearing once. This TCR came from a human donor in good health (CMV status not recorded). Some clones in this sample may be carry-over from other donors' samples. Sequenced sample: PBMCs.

CDR3: CASSPSWTSGVSDTQYF. In nucleotides, the CDR3 is TGCGCCAGCAGCCCCTCTTGGACTAGCGGGGTGTCAGATACGCAGTATTTT. J is TRBJ2-3 and V is TRBV4-1, with TRBD2 identical over 12 bases. There are 17 residues in the CDR3. Germline trimming cut 4 bases from V and 4 bases from J; bases unmatched to any gene: 9. Germline loops: CDR1 MGHRA, CDR2 YSYEKL.